This TCR beta chain was sequenced during a study of shared clonotypes between healthy human individuals. Deletions cut 0 bases from V and 0 bases from J, with 10 bases between. The V gene's germline CDR1 is SGHDT and CDR2 YYEEEE. This CDR3 comprises 15 residues. Assay used: immunoSEQ multiplex PCR; TCRdb lists only in-frame clones, some missing. The sample includes millions of clones, 85% to 95% of them seen just once. It was CD45RO-negative cells, positively selected for CCR7, that made up naive CD8 cells, with terminally differentiated effector memory CD45RA+ cells excluded. V gene TRBV5-6 combines with J gene TRBJ2-7, with D perhaps matching TRBD1 or TRBD2 (5 bases each). The clonotype originates from a man aged 18 to 29 in good health. Material for sequencing was naive CD8+ T cells sorted from blood. CDR3 sequence: CASSLGAGTSYEQYF. In DNA, the CDR3 is TGTGCCAGCAGCTTGGGTGCAGGGACCTCCTACGAGCAGTACTTC.